Here is one T cell receptor beta chain with its context. The V gene's germline CDR1 is SNHLY and CDR2 FYNNEI. The CDR3 has 13 residues. Trimming pared 1 base from V and 3 bases from J, leaving 7 bases between. This record belongs to a study of radiotherapy plus CTLA-4 blockade in lung cancer. Libraries were prepared by immunoSEQ multiplex PCR; TCRdb keeps only in-frame clonotypes and omits some of them. Of more than 75,000 clones detected, around 72% appear once; the ten largest clones hold about 14%. The rearrangement joins TRBV2 to TRBJ2-7; D gene uncertain. The specimen was peripheral blood, collected from a patient treated with radiotherapy plus ipilimumab. The sequence derives from a human donor with non-small cell lung cancer that progressed on radiotherapy plus ipilimumab. CDR3: CASSEDFNYEQYF. DNA of the CDR3: TGTGCCAGCAGTGAAGACTTCAACTACGAGCAGTACTTC. The full variable domain, rest sourced from reference TRBV2 and TRBJ2-7, is EPEVTQTPSHQVTQMGQEVILRCVPISNHLYFYWYRQILGQKVEFLVSFYNNEISEKSEIFDDQFSVERPDGSNFTLKIRSTKLEDSAMYFCASSEDFNYEQYFGPGTRLTVT.